This TCR beta chain was recorded in a study of shared T cell receptors in the human thymus. Here immunoSEQ multiplex PCR was the method, and the copy in TCRdb shows in-frame clones only, minus some. The table lists about 610,000 clones, roughly 90% of them singletons. The CDR3 consists of 16 residues. Germline CDR1 is MDHEN and CDR2 is SYDVKM. The trim removed 3 bases at V and 3 bases at J, leaving 8 bases unmatched. These sequences were also reported in another study, on human thymus T cells. From that study: Finnish infants who were healthy and having corrective surgery for congenital heart defects made up the donors. Resections removed during corrective heart surgery provided the thymus tissue used. Thymic and blood repertoires seemed to favor certain V and J genes. Related research has reported that thymic repertoires overlap highly among unrelated individuals.

V gene TRBV28 combines with J gene TRBJ2-7; 10 bases map to TRBD1. Sequenced sample: thymocytes. This clonotype originated in a boy in the first two years of life with a congenital heart defect. CDR3 in amino acids: CASSFPGTGVNYEQYF. The CDR3 bases are TGTGCCAGCAGTTTTCCCGGGACAGGGGTGAACTACGAGCAGTACTTC.